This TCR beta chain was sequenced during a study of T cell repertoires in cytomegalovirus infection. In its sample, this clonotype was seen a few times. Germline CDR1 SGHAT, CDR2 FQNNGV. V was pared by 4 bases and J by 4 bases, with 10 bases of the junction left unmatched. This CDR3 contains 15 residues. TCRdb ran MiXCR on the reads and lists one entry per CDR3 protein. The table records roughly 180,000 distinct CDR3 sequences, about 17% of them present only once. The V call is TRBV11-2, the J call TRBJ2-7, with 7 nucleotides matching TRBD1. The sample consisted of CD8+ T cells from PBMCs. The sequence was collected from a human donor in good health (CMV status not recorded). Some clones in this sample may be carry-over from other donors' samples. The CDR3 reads CASSWDRDSIYEQYF. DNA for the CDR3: TGTGCCAGCAGCTGGGACCGGGACAGTATTTACGAGCAGTACTTC.